The 5 T cell receptor beta chains given below trace back to one sample, sequenced in a study of cytomegalovirus exposure and HLA in healthy donors (dated by TCRdb to 2016 to 2017). The library was generated by the immunoSEQ multiplex PCR assay. The multiplex PCR relied on a mix of 60 forward primers for TCR Vbeta segments and 13 reverse primers for TCR Jbeta segments. TCRdb's version of the immuneACCESS table is confined to in-frame rearrangements and falls short of the full clone set. An unresolved V gene accounts for under half of the shortfall where checked; the remainder is of unknown origin. A total of about 130,000 clones appear in this sample, 60% to 85% of them only once. About 1.7% of the sample is held by the ten biggest clonotypes. Sequencing was carried out using PBMCs. Every receptor here comes from a woman in her 40s in good health and CMV-seronegative.

This chain joins TRBV15 and TRBJ2-7; D gene unclear. The germline gives CDR1 LNHNV, CDR2 YYDKDF (reference sequence). The length of the CDR3 is 15 residues. V lost 4 bases, J lost 5 bases, and 18 bases lay in between. The CDR3 nucleotides read TGTGCCACCAGCAAAGGCATCCCGGGTAACGACGAGCAGTACTTC. Translated: CATSKGIPGNDEQYF.

This sequence joins TRBV19 and TRBJ1-4; D call uncertain. The CDR3 covers 14 residues. Trimming took 1 base from V and 8 from J, leaving 11 bases between them. The V gene's germline CDR1 is LNHDA and CDR2 SQIVND (reference sequence). The CDR3 region is CASSIAPREEKLFF. The CDR3 coding sequence is TGTGCCAGTAGTATAGCTCCTCGAGAGGAAAAACTGTTTTTT. Complete variable domain (other parts from reference TRBV19 and TRBJ1-4): DGGITQSPKYLFRKEGQNVTLSCEQNLNHDAMYWYRQDPGQGLRLIYYSQIVNDFQKGDIAEGYSVSREKKESFPLTVTSAQKNPTAFYLCASSIAPREEKLFFGSGTQLSVL.

The V and J genes are TRBV28 and TRBJ2-3; D is undetermined. There are 16 residues in the CDR3. Trimming removed 2 bases at V and 1 base at J, with 13 bases between. Germline V gene sequence: CDR1 MDHEN, CDR2 SYDVKM. The CDR3 sequence: CASSLTILPRTDTQYF. The CDR3 DNA sequence: TGTGCCAGCAGTTTAACCATACTCCCTCGCACAGATACGCAGTATTTT.

This clone has just one count. The chain uses TRBV19 and TRBJ2-1, with TRBD2 as a possible D gene (5 bases). The V end was cut by 9 bases, the J end by 3 bases, with 9 bases between. There are 12 residues in the CDR3. The V gene's germline CDR1 is LNHDA and CDR2 SQIVND (reference sequence). In nucleotides, the CDR3 is TGTGCCAGCACCCGGGGCTACAATGAGCAGTTCTTC. It translates to CASTRGYNEQFF.

The chain recombines TRBV7-3 with TRBJ2-6; no clear D. There are 15 residues in the CDR3. The ends were cut back, 3 bases at V and 4 bases at J, with 10 bases in the middle. The germline V gene encodes CDR1 SGHTA and CDR2 FQGTGA. The CDR3 sequence: CASSLSNLGANVLTF. The CDR3 coding sequence is TGTGCCAGCAGCTTGAGTAATCTGGGGGCCAACGTCCTGACTTTC.